A selection of T cell receptor beta chains follows, all from one sample in a study of blood T cell repertoires in COVID-19. This table comes from immunoSEQ multiplex PCR, and its TCRdb copy is limited to in-frame clones, with some not included. The repertoire consists of more than 95,000 clones, with 82% occurring once and the leading ten covering around a sixth. Sequenced material: peripheral blood. The receptors were sampled from a man at least 80 years old with acute or convalescent COVID-19. CDR3s include the opening cysteine and the closing phenylalanine or tryptophan.

CDR3aa	v_gene	j_gene
CASSLQGLQGEQFF	TRBV5-1	TRBJ2-1
CSVAGGATATNEKLFF	TRBV29-1	TRBJ1-4
CASSLELAGAGTDEQFF	TRBV7-2	TRBJ2-1
CASSQDPPGIRISTEAFF	TRBV4-3	TRBJ1-1
CASSDQQGYGYTF	TRBV7-2	TRBJ1-2
CASSSGGGCGDTEAFF	TRBV27	TRBJ1-1
CASSSGTHGYTF	TRBV28	TRBJ1-2
CASSLGSLPSSTDTQYF	TRBV7-2	TRBJ2-3
CSGGQFYNEQFF	TRBV29-1	TRBJ2-1
CASSLEWSGTGELFF	TRBV5-1	TRBJ2-2
CASSKQGGGSYEQYF	TRBV7-9	TRBJ2-7
CASSESGGSTVAFF	TRBV10-2	TRBJ1-1
CASSPPGHSNSPLHF	TRBV9	TRBJ1-6
CAWRGTTKNIQYF	TRBV30	TRBJ2-4
CASSSSGGGTNEQFF	TRBV7-2	TRBJ2-1
CASSYSTSTDTQYF	TRBV6-2/TRBV6-3	TRBJ2-3
CAIGLQGAYGYTF	TRBV10-3	TRBJ1-2
CASSGTAFGSGANVLTF	TRBV19	TRBJ2-6
CASSLGQGSYNEQFF	TRBV5-1	TRBJ2-1
CASSLPNSGGKLFF	TRBV28	TRBJ1-4
CASSPRDRRNQPQHF	TRBV5-6	TRBJ1-5
CASSRDRANSPLHF	TRBV18	TRBJ1-6
CASSPGQIGERYF	TRBV14	TRBJ2-7
CASSIINRGLSNQPQHF	TRBV19	TRBJ1-5
CASSRIRQGNQPQHF	TRBV7-2	TRBJ1-5
CASSSLQGYGYTF	TRBV6-6	TRBJ1-2
CASSLTGLSNTGELFF	TRBV7-2	TRBJ2-2
CASRHFTDSVGYTF	TRBV3-1/TRBV3-2	TRBJ1-2
CASSLNRPGVDGYTF	TRBV5-1	TRBJ1-2
CASTVTGGRNYGYTF	TRBV21-1	TRBJ1-2
CASSPRAGGIQETQYF	TRBV11-2	TRBJ2-5
CASTPRTGGNQPQHF	TRBV2	TRBJ1-5
CASSQVQVSYEQYF	TRBV3-1/TRBV3-2	TRBJ2-7
CASSWSGVGQPQHF	TRBV6-2/TRBV6-3	TRBJ1-5
CASSAGTSGKDEQFF	TRBV6-2/TRBV6-3	TRBJ2-1
CASSHSVSNQPQHF	TRBV28	TRBJ1-5
CASSTNRDSSYEQYF	TRBV9	TRBJ2-7
CASSLGGRGGNQPQHF	TRBV5-4	TRBJ1-5
CASSLSGGRAGANVLTF	TRBV28	TRBJ2-6
CASSTSSGSYEQYF	TRBV19	TRBJ2-7
CASSSQGTGLNSPLHF	TRBV27	TRBJ1-6
CSASYSGNTIYF	TRBV20-1	TRBJ1-3
CASSSGVYEQYF	TRBV6-2/TRBV6-3	TRBJ2-7
CASSLTPDYGYTF	TRBV5-1	TRBJ1-2
CASSQEVRETQYF	TRBV4-3	TRBJ2-5
CASSYSGGETNIQYF	TRBV6-5	TRBJ2-4
CASSYGTREPNYGYTF	TRBV6-2/TRBV6-3	TRBJ1-2
CASSLGQGPPLGEQYF	TRBV5-1	TRBJ2-7
CSARGGEETQYF	TRBV29-1	TRBJ2-5
CASSTGAGINSPLHF	TRBV5-4	TRBJ1-6
CASSLAHRQETQYF	TRBV5-6	TRBJ2-5
CASSSQGAFDEQYF	TRBV5-1	TRBJ2-7
CATSDPESPSTDTQYF	TRBV24-1	TRBJ2-3
CASSLETGGGPLHF	TRBV7-9	TRBJ1-6